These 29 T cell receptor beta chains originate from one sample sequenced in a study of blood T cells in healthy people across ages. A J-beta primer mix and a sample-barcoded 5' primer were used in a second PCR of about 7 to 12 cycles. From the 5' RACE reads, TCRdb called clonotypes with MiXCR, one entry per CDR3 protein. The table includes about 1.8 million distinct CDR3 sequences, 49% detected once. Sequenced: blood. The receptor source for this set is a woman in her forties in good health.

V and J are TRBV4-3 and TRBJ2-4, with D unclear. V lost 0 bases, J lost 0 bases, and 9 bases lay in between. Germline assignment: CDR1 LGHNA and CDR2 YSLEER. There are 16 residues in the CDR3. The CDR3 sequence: CASSQDSGLAKNIQYF. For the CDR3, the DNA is TGCGCCAGCAGCCAAGATTCCGGCCTAGCCAAAAACATTCAGTACTTC.

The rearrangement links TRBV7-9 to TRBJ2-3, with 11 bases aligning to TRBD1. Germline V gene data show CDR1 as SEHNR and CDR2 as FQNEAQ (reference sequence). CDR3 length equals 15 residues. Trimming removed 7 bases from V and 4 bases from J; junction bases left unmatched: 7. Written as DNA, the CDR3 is TGTGCCAGCACCGAATGGGACAGGGGGTCAGATACGCAGTATTTT. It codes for CASTEWDRGSDTQYF.

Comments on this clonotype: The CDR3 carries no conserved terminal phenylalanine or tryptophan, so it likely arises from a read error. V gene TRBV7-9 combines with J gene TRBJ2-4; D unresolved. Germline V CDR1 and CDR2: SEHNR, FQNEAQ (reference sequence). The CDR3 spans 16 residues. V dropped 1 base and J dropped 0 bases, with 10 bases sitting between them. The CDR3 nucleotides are TGTGCCAGCAGCTTAGAGGCCACATTAGCCAAAAACATTCAGTACTCC. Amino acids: CASSLEATLAKNIQYS.

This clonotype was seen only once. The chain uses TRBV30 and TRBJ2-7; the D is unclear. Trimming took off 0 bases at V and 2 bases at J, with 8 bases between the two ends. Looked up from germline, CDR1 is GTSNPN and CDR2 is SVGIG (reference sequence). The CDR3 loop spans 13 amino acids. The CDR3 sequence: CAWSVHTAYEQYF. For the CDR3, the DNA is TGTGCCTGGAGTGTACATACTGCCTACGAGCAGTACTTC.

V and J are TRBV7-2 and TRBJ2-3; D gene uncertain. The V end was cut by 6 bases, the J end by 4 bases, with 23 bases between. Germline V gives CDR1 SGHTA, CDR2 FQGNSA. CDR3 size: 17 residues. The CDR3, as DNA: TGTGCCAGCAGTTTCCTCTCGGATAGCTTCCGGGCAGATACGCAGTATTTT. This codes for CASSFLSDSFRADTQYF. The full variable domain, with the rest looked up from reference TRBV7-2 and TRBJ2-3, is GAGVSQSPSNKVTEKGKDVELRCDPISGHTALYWYRQSLGQGLEFLIYFQGNSAPDKSGLPSDRFSAERTGGSVSTLTIQRTQQEDSAVYLCASSFLSDSFRADTQYFGPGTRLTVL.

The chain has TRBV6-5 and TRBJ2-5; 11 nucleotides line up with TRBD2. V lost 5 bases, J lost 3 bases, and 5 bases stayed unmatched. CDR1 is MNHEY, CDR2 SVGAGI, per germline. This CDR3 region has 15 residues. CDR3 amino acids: CASSELAGAEETQYF. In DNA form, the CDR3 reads TGTGCCAGCAGTGAACTAGCGGGAGCAGAAGAGACCCAGTACTTC.

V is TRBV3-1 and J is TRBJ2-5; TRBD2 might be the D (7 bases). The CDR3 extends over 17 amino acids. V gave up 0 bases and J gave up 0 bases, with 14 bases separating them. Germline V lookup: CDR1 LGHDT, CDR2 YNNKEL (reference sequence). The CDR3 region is CASSQDVGGAYQETQYF. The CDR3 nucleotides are TGTGCCAGCAGCCAAGATGTTGGGGGGGCGTACCAAGAGACCCAGTACTTC.

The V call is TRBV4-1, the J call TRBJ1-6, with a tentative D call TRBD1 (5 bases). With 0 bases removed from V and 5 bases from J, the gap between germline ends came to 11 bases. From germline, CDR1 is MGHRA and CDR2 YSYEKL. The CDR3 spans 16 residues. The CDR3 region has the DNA TGCGCCAGCAGCCAAGACGGGAGCAGGGATAATTCACCCCTCCACTTT. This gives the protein CASSQDGSRDNSPLHF.

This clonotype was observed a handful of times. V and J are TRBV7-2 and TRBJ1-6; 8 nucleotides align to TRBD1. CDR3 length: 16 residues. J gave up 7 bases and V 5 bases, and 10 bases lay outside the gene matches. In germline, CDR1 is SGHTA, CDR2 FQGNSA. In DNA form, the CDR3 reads TGTGCCAGCAGCAAAGGCAGGGGGCGTTGGAATTCACCCCTCCACTTT. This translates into CASSKGRGRWNSPLHF.

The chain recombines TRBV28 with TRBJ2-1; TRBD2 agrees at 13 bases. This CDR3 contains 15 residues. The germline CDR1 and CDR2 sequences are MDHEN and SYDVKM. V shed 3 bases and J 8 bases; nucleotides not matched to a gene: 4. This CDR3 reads CASSLGGTSGDEQFF. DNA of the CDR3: TGTGCCAGCAGTTTGGGGGGGACTAGCGGGGATGAGCAGTTCTTC.

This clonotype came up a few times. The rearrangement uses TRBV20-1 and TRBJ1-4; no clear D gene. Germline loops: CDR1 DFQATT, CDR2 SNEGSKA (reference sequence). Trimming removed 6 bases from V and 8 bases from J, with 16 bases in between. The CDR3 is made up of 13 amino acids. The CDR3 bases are TGCAGTGCCAGCAAACAAACAGCCGAAAAACTGTTTTTT. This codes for CSASKQTAEKLFF.

CDR3 DNA: TGCAGTGCTAGAGCTTTACAGATAAGTGCTGAAGCTTTCTTT. Amino acid sequence: CSARALQISAEAFF. J is TRBJ1-1 and V is TRBV20-1; D not certain. V was shortened by 1 base and J by 6 bases, with 15 bases between the two germline ends. CDR3 length equals 14 residues. Germline CDR1 is DFQATT and CDR2 is SNEGSKA (reference sequence).

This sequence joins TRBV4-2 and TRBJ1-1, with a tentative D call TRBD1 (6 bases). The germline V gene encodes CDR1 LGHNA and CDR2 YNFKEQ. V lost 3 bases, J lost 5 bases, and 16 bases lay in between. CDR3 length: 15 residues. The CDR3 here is CASSQIQGGGTEAFF. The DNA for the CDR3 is TGTGCCAGCAGCCAGATACAGGGTGGAGGGACTGAAGCTTTCTTT.

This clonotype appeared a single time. CDR3 protein: CASSPGLVRTSGNQPQHF. Here the CDR3 DNA reads TGTGCCAGCAGTCCGGGATTGGTAAGGACAAGCGGTAATCAGCCCCAGCATTTT. V is TRBV27 and J is TRBJ1-5, with D possibly TRBD1 on 5 matching bases. V lost 5 bases to trimming and J lost 4 bases, with 24 bases between them. The CDR3 length is 18 residues. CDR1 and CDR2 (germline): MNHEY, SMNVEV (reference sequence).

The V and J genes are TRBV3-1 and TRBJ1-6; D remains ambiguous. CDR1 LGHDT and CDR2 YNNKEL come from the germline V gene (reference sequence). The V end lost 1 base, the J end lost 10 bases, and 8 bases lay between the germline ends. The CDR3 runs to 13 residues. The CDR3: CASSQVNESPLHF. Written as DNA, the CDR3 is TGTGCCAGCAGCCAAGTGAATGAATCACCCCTCCACTTT. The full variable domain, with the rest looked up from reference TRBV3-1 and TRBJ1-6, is DTAVSQTPKYLVTQMGNDKSIKCEQNLGHDTMYWYKQDSKKFLKIMFSYNNKELIINETVPNRFSPKSPDKAHLNLHINSLELGDSAVYFCASSQVNESPLHFGNGTRLTVT.

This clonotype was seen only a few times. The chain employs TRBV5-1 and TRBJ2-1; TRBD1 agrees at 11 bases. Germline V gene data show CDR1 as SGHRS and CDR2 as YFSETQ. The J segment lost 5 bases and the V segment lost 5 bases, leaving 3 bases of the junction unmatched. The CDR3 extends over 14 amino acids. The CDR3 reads CASRTDRGHNEQFF. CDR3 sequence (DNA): TGCGCCAGCAGGACGGACAGGGGGCACAATGAGCAGTTCTTC.

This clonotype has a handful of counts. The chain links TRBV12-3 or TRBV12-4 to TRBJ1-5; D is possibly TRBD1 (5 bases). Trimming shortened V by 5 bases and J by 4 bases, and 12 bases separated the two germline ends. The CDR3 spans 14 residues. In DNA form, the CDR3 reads TGTGCCAGCAGTGGCCCGGGGCAGAATCAGCCCCAGCATTTT. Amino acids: CASSGPGQNQPQHF.

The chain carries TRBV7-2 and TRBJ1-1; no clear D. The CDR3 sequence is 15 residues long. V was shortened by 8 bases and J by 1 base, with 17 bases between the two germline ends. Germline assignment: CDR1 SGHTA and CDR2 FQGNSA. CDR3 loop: CASLSRGGKNTEAFF. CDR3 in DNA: TGTGCCAGCCTCTCCCGAGGAGGGAAGAACACTGAAGCTTTCTTT.

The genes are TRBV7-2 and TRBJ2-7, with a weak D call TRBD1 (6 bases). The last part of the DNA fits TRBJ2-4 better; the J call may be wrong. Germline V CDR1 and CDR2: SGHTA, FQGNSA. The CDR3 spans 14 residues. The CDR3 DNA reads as TGTACCAGCAGCTTACGGCAGGGGATAAACATTCAGTACTTC. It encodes CTSSLRQGINIQYF.

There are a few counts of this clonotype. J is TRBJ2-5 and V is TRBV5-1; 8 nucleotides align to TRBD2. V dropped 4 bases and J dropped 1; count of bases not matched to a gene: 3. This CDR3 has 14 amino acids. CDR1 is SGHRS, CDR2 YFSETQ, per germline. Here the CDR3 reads CASSKGLAQETQYF. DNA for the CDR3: TGCGCCAGCAGCAAAGGACTAGCCCAAGAGACCCAGTACTTC.

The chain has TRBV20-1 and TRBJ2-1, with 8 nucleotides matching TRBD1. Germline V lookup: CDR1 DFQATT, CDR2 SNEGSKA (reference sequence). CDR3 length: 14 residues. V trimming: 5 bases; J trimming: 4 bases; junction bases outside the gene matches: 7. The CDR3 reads CSADRTGNYNEQFF. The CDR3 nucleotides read TGCAGTGCTGACAGGACAGGGAATTACAATGAGCAGTTCTTC.

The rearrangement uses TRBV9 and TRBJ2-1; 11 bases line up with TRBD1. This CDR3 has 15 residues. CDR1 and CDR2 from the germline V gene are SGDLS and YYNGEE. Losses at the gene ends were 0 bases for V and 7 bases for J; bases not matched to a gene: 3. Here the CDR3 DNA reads TGTGCCAGCAGCGTAGGGACAGGGGGCTCAAATGAGCAGTTCTTC. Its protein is CASSVGTGGSNEQFF.

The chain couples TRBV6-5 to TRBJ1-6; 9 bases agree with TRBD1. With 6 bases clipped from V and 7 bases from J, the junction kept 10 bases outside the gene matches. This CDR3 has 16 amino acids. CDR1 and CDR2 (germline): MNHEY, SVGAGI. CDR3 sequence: CASRTTGGGVNSPLHF. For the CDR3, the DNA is TGTGCCAGCAGGACGACAGGGGGTGGAGTAAATTCACCCCTCCACTTT.

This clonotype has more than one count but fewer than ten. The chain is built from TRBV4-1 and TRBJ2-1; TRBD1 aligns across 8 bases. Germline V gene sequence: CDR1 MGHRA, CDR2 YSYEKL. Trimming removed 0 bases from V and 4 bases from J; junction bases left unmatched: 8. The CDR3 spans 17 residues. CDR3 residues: CASSQDLRTGSYNEQFF. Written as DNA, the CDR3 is TGCGCCAGCAGCCAAGATCTGCGGACAGGGAGTTACAATGAGCAGTTCTTC.

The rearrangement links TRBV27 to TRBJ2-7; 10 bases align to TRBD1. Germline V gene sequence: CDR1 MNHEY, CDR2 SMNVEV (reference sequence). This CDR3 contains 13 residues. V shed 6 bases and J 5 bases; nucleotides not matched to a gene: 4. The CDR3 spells CASRDRGAHEQYF. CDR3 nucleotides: TGTGCCAGCAGGGACAGGGGGGCCCACGAGCAGTACTTC.

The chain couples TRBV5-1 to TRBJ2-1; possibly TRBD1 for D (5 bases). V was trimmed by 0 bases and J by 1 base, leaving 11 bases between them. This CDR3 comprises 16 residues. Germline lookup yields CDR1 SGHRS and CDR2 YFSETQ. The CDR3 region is CASSLATAGSYNEQFF. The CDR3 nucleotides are TGCGCCAGCAGCTTGGCGACAGCCGGATCCTACAATGAGCAGTTCTTC.

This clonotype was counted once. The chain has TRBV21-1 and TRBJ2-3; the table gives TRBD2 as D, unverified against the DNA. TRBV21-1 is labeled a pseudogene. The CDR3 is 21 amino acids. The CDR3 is CASSKPPPGTSQVTFTDTQYF. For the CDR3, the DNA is TGTGCCAGCAGCAAACCTCCCCCCGGGACCAGCCAAGTAACTTTCACAGATACGCAGTATTTT.

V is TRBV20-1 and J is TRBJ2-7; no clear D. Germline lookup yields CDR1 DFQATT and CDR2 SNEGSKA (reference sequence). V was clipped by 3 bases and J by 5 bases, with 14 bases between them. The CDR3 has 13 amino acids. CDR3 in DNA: TGCAGTGCTAGGACGGCTCGGAGCGACGAGCAGTACTTC. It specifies CSARTARSDEQYF.

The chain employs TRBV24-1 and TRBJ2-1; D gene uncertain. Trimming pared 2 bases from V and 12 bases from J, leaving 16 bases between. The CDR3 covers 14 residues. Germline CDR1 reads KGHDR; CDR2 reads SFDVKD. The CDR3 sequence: CATSDSVPPVGQFF. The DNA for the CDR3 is TGTGCCACCAGTGATTCGGTCCCCCCGGTAGGGCAGTTCTTC.